The text below deals with one TCR beta chain. It lacks a known antigen. No qualities accompany the bases; no much larger clone lies one base away. The CDR3 regions of human TCRbeta chains were subjected to immunosequencing. The paper's data handling went like this. TCRs in the repertoires were matched against a reference library of SARS-CoV-2-specific TCRs that had been generated with the MIRA antigen-specificity platform. Breadth meant the fraction of unique TCRs that were SARS-CoV-2-associated, whereas depth meant the fraction of total T cells that were SARS-CoV-2-associated. Using the MIRA data, each spike-specific TCR was mapped to the spike region that the TCR reacts to and placed in a CD4 or CD8 class. Log10-transformed breadth and depth values were compared by one-way ANOVA with Sidak's multiple comparisons tests. TCRdb re-hosts the immuneACCESS table, in-frame sequences only. Its copies lack some clones; in the studies checked, an unresolved V gene accounts for under half of them, and the cause for the rest is not known. D and trimming were read from the DNA, whereas the V and J calls and clone size are those reported in that table. In this sample the table shows some 150,000 clones, more than 90% of which occur a single time. More than 3% of the sample lies in the top ten.

The time point label on this specimen signifies: about 28 days (+/-7) after the second vaccine dose. Because spike-specific TCR depth and breadth did not differ between the two schedules, AZD1222 recipients who got a second dose at roughly 4 weeks were pooled with those who got a second dose at roughly 12 weeks. Vaccinee samples came from UK trials COV001 and COV002, including a single-blind randomized controlled phase 2/3 trial of AZD1222 (ChAdOx1 nCoV-19) in healthy adults. For TCRbeta chain sequencing, PBMC samples were collected from trial participants at day 0 and at day 28 after the second dose. This entry is derived from a study of T cell responses to AZD1222 COVID-19 vaccine (dated by TCRdb to 2020 to 2023). General notes on the study: A total of 230 to 250 trial participants underwent TCR sequencing, of whom roughly 210 had received two doses of AZD1222 and some 25 had received two doses of the MenACWY control vaccine. Trial participants were enrolled by age into 18-55, 56-69 and 70-plus year subgroups, with around 150, 28 and 57 TCR-sequenced participants respectively.

The CDR3, cysteine through phenylalanine, is 16 amino acids long. The entry retains the CDR3 DNA only, 48 bases that are in frame from base 1. V is trimmed back by 1 base and J by 0 bases, and the junction contains 3 bases that no gene match accounts for. CDR1 and CDR2 are drawn from the germline V gene (reference sequence): LNHDA, SQIVND. Overall study results and their limits: Reportedly, almost half of the unique spike-specific TCRs recognized epitopes lying outside the regions that are mutated in the B.1.351 and B.1.1.7 variants. Spike-specific TCR breadth and depth rose significantly after two AZD1222 doses compared with day 0 and with MenACWY recipients. The vaccine-associated CD4 TCRs covered the entire spike protein, and the dominant responses fell in regions 160-218 and 743-854. The 56-69-year group was small, and its depth increase did not reach significance, likely because of low power. No day 14 peak-response samples were available, so repertoires were characterized only after the peak T cell response. Most participants were white British and females outnumbered males, and the authors suggested that clonal diversity may have been underestimated. Conclusions about previously exposed vaccinees were limited because only six AZD1222 recipients were SARS-CoV-2 seropositive at baseline.

The chain joins TRBV19 to TRBJ1-1, and 9 junction bases match TRBD1. The TCR comes from an adult who received the AZD1222 COVID-19 vaccine. Sequenced material: peripheral blood, taken 28 days after the second AZD1222 dose. CDR3 protein: CASSIGTGVMNTEAFF. The DNA sequence is TGTGCCAGTAGTATAGGGACAGGGGTCATGAACACTGAAGCTTTCTTT.